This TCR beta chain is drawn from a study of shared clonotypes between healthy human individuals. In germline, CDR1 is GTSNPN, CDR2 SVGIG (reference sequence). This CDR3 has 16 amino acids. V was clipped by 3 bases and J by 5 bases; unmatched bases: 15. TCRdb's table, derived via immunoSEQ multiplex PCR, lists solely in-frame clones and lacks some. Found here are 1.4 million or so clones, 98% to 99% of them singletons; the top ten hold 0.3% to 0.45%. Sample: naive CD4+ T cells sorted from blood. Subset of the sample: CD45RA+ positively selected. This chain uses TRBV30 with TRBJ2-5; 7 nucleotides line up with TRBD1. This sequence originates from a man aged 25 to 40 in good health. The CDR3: CAWSQGGSLFLETQYF. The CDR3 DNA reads TGTGCCTGGAGCCAAGGGGGCAGTTTATTTTTGGAGACCCAGTACTTC.